This entry lists 16 T cell receptor beta chains sequenced from one sample in a study of T cell responses to AZD1222 COVID-19 vaccine. The data were produced by immunoSEQ multiplex PCR, yet TCRdb's version contains in-frame clones alone and is incomplete. The table records fewer than 150,000 clones, approximately 90% of them present only once. Sample: peripheral blood, taken 28 days after the second AZD1222 dose. These receptor sequences come from an adult who received the AZD1222 COVID-19 vaccine.

This rearrangement joins TRBV3-1 (or the pseudogene TRBV3-2) to TRBJ2-5, with D possibly called TRBD1 or TRBD2 (5 bases each). The CDR3 spans 13 residues. From germline, CDR1 is LGHDT and CDR2 YNNKEL (reference sequence). V lost 1 base to trimming and J lost 2 bases, with 5 bases between them. This CDR3 reads CASSQGGQETQYF. The DNA for the CDR3 is TGTGCCAGCAGCCAAGGGGGGCAAGAGACCCAGTACTTC.

The chain is built from TRBV27 and TRBJ2-1; D is ambiguous. The CDR3 consists of 16 residues. V lost 5 bases and J 0 bases, leaving 14 bases between the germline ends. Germline V gene sequence: CDR1 MNHEY, CDR2 SMNVEV (reference sequence). The CDR3 is CASSIGTQSSYNEQFF. The CDR3 DNA follows: TGTGCCAGCAGTATCGGAACTCAAAGCTCCTACAATGAGCAGTTCTTC.

J is TRBJ2-7 and V is TRBV2; 7 bases are a match to TRBD2. Germline assignment: CDR1 SNHLY and CDR2 FYNNEI. Trimming at V came to 8 bases and at J to 5 bases, leaving 24 bases not matched to a gene. The CDR3 covers 18 residues. CDR3 amino acids: CASRLGGSGTQQFDEQYF. Here the CDR3 DNA reads TGTGCCAGCCGACTCGGCGGGAGCGGGACCCAACAATTTGACGAGCAGTACTTC.

The chain combines TRBV2 with TRBJ2-7; 8 nucleotides align to TRBD1. The ends lost 5 bases at V and 5 bases at J; junction bases unmatched: 11. The germline V gene encodes CDR1 SNHLY and CDR2 FYNNEI. This CDR3 is built from 15 residues. CDR3 DNA: TGTGCCAGCAGTTCGGGACAGGTACTCCCCAACGAGCAGTACTTC. Amino acids: CASSSGQVLPNEQYF.

The rearrangement joins TRBV24-1 to TRBJ1-2, with D tentatively TRBD1 (6 bases). The CDR3 contains 11 residues. The ends were cut back, 9 bases at V and 7 bases at J, with 11 bases in the middle. Germline V CDR1 and CDR2: KGHDR, SFDVKD. CDR3 in DNA: TGTGCCACCTCAGGGGCTGGTGGCTACACCTTC. Its translation: CATSGAGGYTF.

The chain couples TRBV5-4 to TRBJ1-3; TRBD1 agrees at 7 bases. The germline V gene encodes CDR1 SGHNT and CDR2 YYREEE (reference sequence). The CDR3 has 16 residues. V lost 4 bases, J lost 3 bases, and 10 bases stayed unmatched. The CDR3: CASSEVRQGYGNTIYF. For the CDR3, the DNA is TGTGCCAGCAGCGAAGTAAGACAGGGATATGGAAACACCATATATTTT.

The chain has TRBV5-8 and TRBJ2-1, with 8 bases matching TRBD2. Germline assignment: CDR1 SGHTS and CDR2 YDEGEE. Trimming took 4 bases from V and 3 from J; bases not matched to a gene: 6. There are 15 residues in the CDR3. The CDR3 loop is CASSPGAGGYNEQFF. The CDR3 DNA reads TGTGCCAGCAGCCCGGGGGCGGGAGGCTACAATGAGCAGTTCTTC. Together with reference TRBV5-8 and TRBJ2-1, the CDR3 gives the full variable domain: EAGVTQSPTHLIKTRGQQATLRCSPISGHTSVYWYQQALGLGLQFLLWYDEGEERNRGNFPPRFSGRQFPNYSSELNVNALELEDSALYLCASSPGAGGYNEQFFGPGTRLTVL.

As concerns this clone: Other nucleotide sequences in the sample specify the same CDR3. The chain links TRBV11-2 to TRBJ2-7, with D unclear. V was shortened by 4 bases and J by 4 bases, with 5 bases between the two germline ends. The CDR3 consists of 11 residues. Germline V lookup: CDR1 SGHAT, CDR2 FQNNGV. The CDR3 region is CASSSTYEQYF. Written as DNA, the CDR3 is TGTGCCAGCAGCTCCACATACGAGCAGTACTTC.

This clone was recorded a few times. The chain has TRBV4-1 and TRBJ2-7; D may be TRBD2 (6 bases). The CDR3 loop spans 15 amino acids. Germline V lookup: CDR1 MGHRA, CDR2 YSYEKL. Deletions cut 3 bases from V and 6 bases from J, with 18 bases between. In DNA, the CDR3 is TGCGCCAGCAGCCAGGGGGGAAGCGTCGAAGGCGAGCAGTACTTC. Amino acid sequence: CASSQGGSVEGEQYF.

This chain joins TRBV6-1 and TRBJ1-1; TRBD1 agrees at 7 bases. The J segment lost 0 bases and the V segment lost 2 bases, leaving 15 bases of the junction unmatched. The CDR3 totals 19 residues. Germline V gene lookup returns CDR1 MNHNS and CDR2 SASEGT. In nucleotides, the CDR3 is TGTGCCAGCAGTGAACCCCGAGGGAGGGGGCGTCGAATGAACACTGAAGCTTTCTTT. Translation gives CASSEPRGRGRRMNTEAFF.

This chain links TRBV7-3 with TRBJ1-5; D unclear. This CDR3 contains 13 residues. The germline gives CDR1 SGHTA, CDR2 FQGTGA. The germline V and J ends were trimmed by 4 bases and 7 bases, with 11 bases remaining between them. The CDR3 loop reads CASSSYPGQPQHF. The CDR3 DNA reads as TGTGCCAGCAGCTCTTATCCGGGACAGCCCCAGCATTTT. Supplemented by reference TRBV7-3 and TRBJ1-5, the full variable domain reads GAGVSQTPSNKVTEKGKYVELRCDPISGHTALYWYRQSLGQGPEFLIYFQGTGAADDSGLPNDRFFAVRPEGSVSTLKIQRTERGDSAVYLCASSSYPGQPQHFGDGTRLSIL.

The rearrangement uses TRBV12-3 or TRBV12-4 and TRBJ1-1, with 7 nucleotides matching TRBD1. This CDR3 has 11 residues. The V gene end was trimmed by 5 bases and the J gene end by 8 bases; junction bases not matched to a gene: 2. This chain's CDR3 is CASSLQGEAFF. CDR3 in DNA: TGTGCCAGCAGTCTACAGGGGGAAGCTTTCTTT.

This clone was seen a handful of times. The gene calls are TRBV7-2 and TRBJ1-1, with D unclear. CDR1 and CDR2 (germline): SGHTA, FQGNSA. The CDR3 spans 13 residues. V lost 2 bases and J 3 bases, leaving 7 bases between the germline ends. CDR3 nucleotide sequence: TGTGCCAGCAGCTTAAGTAGGGACACTGAAGCTTTCTTT. Amino acids: CASSLSRDTEAFF.

V usage is TRBV4-1 and J usage is TRBJ1-2; 7 nucleotides line up with TRBD1. CDR3 length equals 14 residues. Germline CDR1 reads MGHRA; CDR2 reads YSYEKL. V shed 5 bases and J 0 bases; nucleotides not matched to a gene: 3. The CDR3 region has the DNA TGCGCCAGCAGCAAGACAGGGCCTAACTATGGCTACACCTTC. Translated, it gives CASSKTGPNYGYTF.

This clone has a handful of counts. CDR3 DNA sequence: TGTGCCAGCAGCCAAGATCATCGAGGGACCGGGGAGCTGTTTTTT. It is translated as CASSQDHRGTGELFF. V gene TRBV3-1 (or the pseudogene TRBV3-2) combines with J gene TRBJ2-2; a possible D gene is TRBD2 (5 bases). Germline loops: CDR1 LGHDT, CDR2 YNNKEL (reference sequence). The CDR3 spans 15 residues. The germline V and J ends were trimmed by 0 bases and 5 bases, with 10 bases remaining between them.

The chain recombines TRBV7-9 with TRBJ2-7; a weak D match, TRBD1 (6 bases). Per germline, CDR1 SEHNR and CDR2 FQNEAQ (reference sequence). CDR3 length: 13 residues. V lost 1 base, J lost 6 bases, and 10 bases lay in between. CDR3 loop: CASSLDVRGEQYF. In DNA, the CDR3 is TGTGCCAGCAGCTTAGATGTCAGGGGCGAGCAGTACTTC.